Below are 19 T cell receptor beta chains sequenced from a single sample in a study of human T cells and chemical hapten exposure. MiXCR was run by TCRdb on the RACE reads, yielding one entry per CDR3 protein. The sample has over 300,000 distinct CDR3 sequences, about 5.1% seen once. The time point: pre-sensitization, week 0. Treatment here: therapeutic diphenylcyclopropenone sensitization with weekly scalp DPC. Sequencing used whole blood, obtained in connection with sensitization to the hapten diphenylcyclopropenone (DPC). These receptors all stem from a woman aged 45-60 years with alopecia areata. Some clones in this sample may be carry-over from other donors' samples.

This clonotype was seen ten or more times. The V and J genes are TRBV4-2 and TRBJ2-7; 11 bases are shared with TRBD2. CDR3 length equals 16 residues. V shed 4 bases and J 1 base; nucleotides not matched to a gene: 6. The germline V gene has CDR1 LGHNA and CDR2 YNFKEQ. The CDR3 DNA follows: TGTGCCAGCAGCCCGAAGACTAGCGGGGATTCCTACGAGCAGTACTTC. It encodes CASSPKTSGDSYEQYF.

This clonotype was detected many times. The V and J genes are TRBV5-1 and TRBJ1-1; 7 nucleotides agree with TRBD1. CDR3 size: 14 residues. The V gene end was trimmed by 0 bases and the J gene end by 4 bases; junction bases not matched to a gene: 3. From germline, CDR1 is SGHRS and CDR2 YFSETQ. This CDR3 reads CASSLETGITEAFF. The CDR3 bases are TGCGCCAGCAGCTTGGAGACAGGGATCACTGAAGCTTTCTTT.

The chain is built from TRBV6-1 and TRBJ2-7, with 9 positions matching TRBD1. After removal of 2 bases from V and 3 bases from J, the junction contained 5 bases not matched to a gene. Germline-derived CDR1 and CDR2 are MNHNS and SASEGT. The CDR3 consists of 15 residues. CDR3 loop: CASSEPGQGFYEQYF. The CDR3, as DNA: TGTGCCAGCAGTGAACCGGGACAGGGATTCTACGAGCAGTACTTC.

This clonotype was counted a few times. This sequence joins TRBV29-1 and TRBJ2-1; D is undetermined. The CDR3 extends over 12 amino acids. Trimming cost V 0 bases and J 7 bases, with 7 bases left between them. Germline V gives CDR1 SQVTM, CDR2 ANQGSEA. CDR3 nucleotide sequence: TGCAGCGTTGAAGAGGCTGGGAATGAGCAGTTCTTC. It encodes CSVEEAGNEQFF.

V gene TRBV12-3 or TRBV12-4 combines with J gene TRBJ2-3, with 11 bases that match TRBD2. V lost 6 bases to trimming and J lost 0 bases; unmatched junction nucleotides: 5. The CDR3 has 16 amino acids. The CDR3 sequence: CASSALAGGSTDTQYF. Written as DNA, the CDR3 is TGTGCCAGCAGCGCTCTAGCGGGGGGCAGCACAGATACGCAGTATTTT.

This clonotype was counted a few times. The rearrangement links TRBV6-6 to TRBJ2-1, with D unclear. The CDR3 spans 13 residues. The germline V gene has CDR1 MNHNY and CDR2 SVGAGI (reference sequence). The V end lost 2 bases, the J end lost 5 bases, and 7 bases lay between the germline ends. CDR3 nucleotide sequence: TGTGCCAGCAGTTACCAGGACGACAATGAGCAGTTCTTC. Translated: CASSYQDDNEQFF.

V and J are TRBV12-3 or TRBV12-4 and TRBJ2-5; D is perhaps TRBD2 (6 bases). This CDR3 contains 15 residues. Deletions cut 5 bases from V and 5 bases from J, with 18 bases between. CDR3 region: CASSLRMGGSETQYF. The CDR3 DNA sequence: TGTGCCAGCAGTCTAAGGATGGGAGGATCGGAGACCCAGTACTTC.

This clonotype turned up a few times. The J gene is TRBJ2-1, the V gene TRBV5-1; no reliable D call. V lost 1 base to trimming and J lost 8 bases, with 16 bases between them. CDR1 SGHRS and CDR2 YFSETQ come from the germline V gene. CDR3 length equals 15 residues. The CDR3 protein is CASSLSGLVRDEQFF. As DNA, the CDR3 is TGCGCCAGCAGCTTGTCAGGCTTAGTCCGCGATGAGCAGTTCTTC.

The CDR3 region has the DNA TGTGCCAGCAGCGGGTACAGGGGGAGTGAAAAACTGTTTTTT. It is translated as CASSGYRGSEKLFF. The chain combines TRBV7-9 with TRBJ1-4, with 8 bases aligning to TRBD1. The V segment lost 5 bases and the J segment 7 bases; nucleotides outside the gene matches: 6. The germline V gene has CDR1 SEHNR and CDR2 FQNEAQ (reference sequence). There are 14 residues in the CDR3.

V gene TRBV15 combines with J gene TRBJ1-3; D not certain. V was cut by 0 bases and J by 0 bases, with 9 bases left in between. CDR1 and CDR2 from the germline V gene are LNHNV and YYDKDF (reference sequence). The CDR3 runs to 16 residues. CDR3 loop: CATSRDIGVSGNTIYF. The CDR3 nucleotides are TGTGCCACCAGCAGAGATATCGGGGTCTCTGGAAACACCATATATTTT.

A few counts support this clonotype. This sequence joins TRBV18 and TRBJ2-4; D is tentatively TRBD1 or TRBD2 (5 bases each). In germline, CDR1 is KGHSH, CDR2 LQKENI. Trimming took off 3 bases at V and 4 bases at J, with 13 bases between the two ends. CDR3 length: 15 residues. CDR3 loop: CASSPGRGDKNIQYF. CDR3 DNA: TGTGCCAGCTCACCGGGAAGGGGAGATAAAAACATTCAGTACTTC.

Only a few counts were recorded for this clonotype. The chain uses TRBV11-3 and TRBJ2-1, with 8 bases aligning to TRBD2. J was trimmed by 8 bases and V by 2 bases; bases with no gene match: 2. Per germline, CDR1 SGHNT and CDR2 YENEEA. The CDR3 consists of 13 residues. The chain's CDR3 is CASSLSGGHEQFF. The CDR3 DNA reads TGTGCCAGCAGCTTAAGCGGGGGCCATGAGCAGTTCTTC. Full variable domain (remainder filled in from reference TRBV11-3 and TRBJ2-1): EAGVVQSPRYKIIEKKQPVAFWCNPISGHNTLYWYLQNLGQGPELLIRYENEEAVDDSQLPKDRFSAERLKGVDSTLKIQPAELGDSAVYLCASSLSGGHEQFFGPGTRLTVL.

This clonotype was observed at least ten times. The genes are TRBV20-1 and TRBJ2-3; possible D gene TRBD2, 6 bases. This CDR3 region has 14 residues. The V and J ends lost 7 bases and 4 bases respectively, with 18 bases between them. Germline CDR1 reads DFQATT; CDR2 reads SNEGSKA (reference sequence). CDR3 sequence (DNA): TGCAGTGATCTTCGTTTTGGCGGGGCAGATACGCAGTATTTT. This sequence encodes CSDLRFGGADTQYF.

This clonotype has at least ten counts. The chain is built from TRBV6-2 or TRBV6-3 and TRBJ1-5; D is uncertain. CDR3 length equals 16 residues. Per the germline V gene, CDR1 is MNHEY and CDR2 is SVGEGT. Trimming removed 2 bases at V and 3 bases at J, with 14 bases between. CDR3 sequence reads: CASSYPAVNPNQPQHF. The CDR3 bases are TGTGCCAGCAGTTACCCGGCAGTAAATCCCAATCAGCCCCAGCATTTT.

The J gene is TRBJ2-5, the V gene TRBV19; 12 bases line up with TRBD2. The V gene end was trimmed by 5 bases and the J gene end by 6 bases; junction bases not matched to a gene: 4. The CDR3 has 14 residues. CDR1 is LNHDA, CDR2 SQIVND, per germline (reference sequence). The CDR3 DNA reads as TGTGCCAGTAGTGCGACTAGCGGGAGACAGACCCAGTACTTC. Its translation is CASSATSGRQTQYF.

This clonotype was recorded a few times. The chain has TRBV7-6 and TRBJ2-7; D is unresolved. CDR1 is SGHVS, CDR2 FNYEAQ, per germline. CDR3 length equals 14 residues. Trimming stripped 1 base from V and 2 bases from J, with 9 bases between. CDR3 protein: CASSLGAGPYEQYF. The CDR3, as DNA: TGTGCCAGCAGCTTAGGTGCAGGTCCCTACGAGCAGTACTTC.

This clonotype was observed many times. The chain joins TRBV11-3 to TRBJ2-3; D is unclear. Looked up from germline, CDR1 is SGHNT and CDR2 is YENEEA. The CDR3 contains 14 residues. Trimming cost V 5 bases and J 4 bases, with 13 bases left between them. The CDR3 here is CASSPPRSSDTQYF. The CDR3, as DNA: TGTGCCAGCAGCCCCCCTCGTAGCTCAGATACGCAGTATTTT.

The rearrangement joins TRBV20-1 to TRBJ1-1; D call uncertain. The ends were cut back, 5 bases at V and 11 bases at J, with 18 bases in the middle. The CDR3 contains 12 residues. Per germline, CDR1 DFQATT and CDR2 SNEGSKA (reference sequence). DNA for the CDR3: TGCAGTGCTCCCTCTCCAGCCCTGAGGGCTTTCTTT. This gives the protein CSAPSPALRAFF.

In this sample, this clonotype turned up a few times. The chain uses TRBV3-1 and TRBJ1-4; 7 bases agree with TRBD1. Germline CDR1 reads LGHDT; CDR2 reads YNNKEL (reference sequence). With 2 bases clipped from V and 5 bases from J, the junction kept 8 bases outside the gene matches. The length of the CDR3 is 16 residues. In DNA, the CDR3 is TGTGCCAGCAGCCAACCCGGGACAGCCGGAAATGAAAAACTGTTTTTT. The encoded protein is CASSQPGTAGNEKLFF.